A single sample gave rise to the 20 T cell receptor beta chains below, sequenced in a study of cytomegalovirus exposure and HLA in healthy donors. Primers for the PCR totalled 60 Vbeta and 13 Jbeta. Only in-frame clones appear in the TCRdb table, and some are missing; sequencing was by immunoSEQ multiplex PCR. The sample table sets out more than 40,000 clones. The sample taken for sequencing was PBMCs. All receptors come from a male donor in good health and CMV-seronegative.

The chain employs TRBV7-9 and TRBJ2-2; 9 nucleotides agree with TRBD2. CDR3 length: 16 residues. Germline V lookup: CDR1 SEHNR, CDR2 FQNEAQ (reference sequence). V lost 4 bases to trimming and J lost 6 bases; unmatched junction nucleotides: 9. The DNA of the CDR3 is TGTGCCAGCAGCTCCCTGGGCGGGGGGGCCCCCGGGGAGCTGTTTTTT. This codes for CASSSLGGGAPGELFF.

This chain joins TRBV6-6 and TRBJ2-7, with D perhaps matching TRBD2 (5 bases). Deletions cut 2 bases from V and 2 bases from J, with 10 bases between. The V gene's germline CDR1 is MNHNY and CDR2 SVGAGI (reference sequence). The CDR3 length is 14 residues. The CDR3, as DNA: TGTGCCAGCAGTTACGAGGAGGTAACCTACGAGCAGTACTTC. This translates into CASSYEEVTYEQYF.

This chain uses TRBV15 with TRBJ1-2; tentatively, D is TRBD1 (5 bases). This CDR3 region has 14 residues. Germline V CDR1 and CDR2: LNHNV, YYDKDF (reference sequence). Trimming removed 0 bases from V and 4 bases from J, with 9 bases in between. CDR3 bases: TGTGCCACCAGCAGAGATACGGGGGGCTATGGCTACACCTTC. Translation: CATSRDTGGYGYTF.

As DNA, the CDR3 is TGCGCCAGCAGCACCCGGACAGCGACCCAAGAGACCCAGTACTTC. This encodes CASSTRTATQETQYF. V is TRBV4-1 and J is TRBJ2-5; a weak D match, TRBD1 (6 bases). V was cut by 5 bases and J by 1 base, with 14 bases left in between. CDR3 length: 15 amino acids. Germline values: CDR1 MGHRA, CDR2 YSYEKL.

The genes are TRBV7-2 and TRBJ1-2, with TRBD1 matching over 9 bases. CDR3 size: 17 residues. The V gene's germline CDR1 is SGHTA and CDR2 FQGNSA. V was pared by 3 bases and J by 0 bases, with 8 bases of the junction left unmatched. CDR3 DNA: TGTGCCAGCAGCTTGGGACGGGACAGGGTTGCTAACTATGGCTACACCTTC. Encoded protein: CASSLGRDRVANYGYTF. The whole variable domain, remainder taken from reference TRBV7-2 and TRBJ1-2, is GAGVSQSPSNKVTEKGKDVELRCDPISGHTALYWYRQSLGQGLEFLIYFQGNSAPDKSGLPSDRFSAERTGGSVSTLTIQRTQQEDSAVYLCASSLGRDRVANYGYTFGSGTRLTVV.

The rearrangement links TRBV6-1 to TRBJ2-2; the D gene is possibly TRBD2 (6 bases). This CDR3 contains 14 residues. Trimming stripped 6 bases from V and 4 bases from J, with 12 bases between. Per the germline V gene, CDR1 is MNHNS and CDR2 is SASEGT. The CDR3 sequence: CASRLSGPTGELFF. CDR3 DNA: TGTGCCAGCAGACTTAGCGGCCCCACCGGGGAGCTGTTTTTT.

The chain links TRBV6-5 to TRBJ1-1; D might be TRBD1 (5 bases). CDR3 length: 13 amino acids. From germline, CDR1 is MNHEY and CDR2 SVGAGI. Trimming cost V 6 bases and J 4 bases, with 12 bases left between them. CDR3 region: CASSTGGGTEAFF. CDR3 DNA sequence: TGTGCCAGCAGCACGGGGGGGGGCACTGAAGCTTTCTTT.

CDR3 DNA: TGCAGCTGTTCAGGGGGCGGTGGCTACACCTTC. Amino acids: CSCSGGGGYTF. The chain uses TRBV29-1 and TRBJ1-2, with TRBD1 matching 8 bases. Germline assignment: CDR1 SQVTM and CDR2 ANQGSEA. The CDR3 runs to 11 residues. The junction had 6 bases not matched to a gene; V was cut back by 8 bases and J by 7 bases.

The chain uses TRBV6-5 and TRBJ2-1; 10 positions match TRBD2. Germline V gives CDR1 MNHEY, CDR2 SVGAGI. This CDR3 contains 16 residues. After removal of 2 bases from V and 1 base from J, the junction contained 2 bases not matched to a gene. The CDR3 nucleotides are TGTGCCAGCAGTTACAGCGGGGGGGTTTCCTACAATGAGCAGTTCTTC. Translation: CASSYSGGVSYNEQFF.

V gene TRBV7-2 combines with J gene TRBJ2-1; the D gene is possibly TRBD2 (5 bases). With 4 bases removed from V and 7 bases from J, the gap between germline ends came to 17 bases. CDR1 is SGHTA and CDR2 is FQGNSA in the germline V gene. The CDR3 contains 15 residues. The CDR3 nucleotides are TGTGCCAGCAGCTCAAAATTCCGGAGAGGGAATGAGCAGTTCTTC. This sequence encodes CASSSKFRRGNEQFF.

The CDR3 loop reads CASGLIIRTGSYEQYF. CDR3 sequence (DNA): TGTGCTAGTGGTTTGATTATCCGGACAGGCTCCTACGAGCAGTACTTC. The chain recombines TRBV12-5 with TRBJ2-7; 7 bases are a match to TRBD1. Trimming removed 2 bases from V and 0 bases from J; junction bases left unmatched: 7. This CDR3 has 16 residues. CDR1 and CDR2 (germline): LGHNT, FRNRAP.

The chain has TRBV5-6 and TRBJ1-3; 7 bases map to TRBD1. Unmatched junction bases numbered 6, after V lost 3 bases and J lost 0 bases. This CDR3 comprises 16 residues. Germline CDR1 and CDR2: SGHDT and YYEEEE. The CDR3 DNA reads as TGTGCCAGCAGCTGGGGGACAGCTAGCTCTGGAAACACCATATATTTT. This sequence encodes CASSWGTASSGNTIYF.

This chain connects TRBV28 to TRBJ2-5; unclear D gene. Trimming took 2 bases from V and 2 from J, leaving 9 bases between them. The germline gives CDR1 MDHEN, CDR2 SYDVKM. The CDR3 spans 14 residues. CDR3 sequence (DNA): TGTGCCAGCAGTTTACCCGACAATCAAGAGACCCAGTACTTC. This codes for CASSLPDNQETQYF.

This clone shows up as medium-sized by frequency. V is TRBV6-1 and J is TRBJ1-1; D is unclear. The CDR3 length is 14 residues. The ends were cut back, 1 base at V and 1 base at J, with 7 bases in the middle. Germline CDR1 and CDR2: MNHNS and SASEGT. The CDR3 nucleotides are TGTGCCAGCAGTGAAGGGGGAGAGAACACTGAAGCTTTCTTT. Encoded protein: CASSEGGENTEAFF.

The V and J genes are TRBV30 and TRBJ1-4; D might be TRBD1 (5 bases). V dropped 0 bases and J dropped 3 bases, with 14 bases sitting between them. This CDR3 has 16 amino acids. Germline V gene lookup returns CDR1 GTSNPN and CDR2 SVGIG (reference sequence). The CDR3 DNA reads TGTGCCTGGAGTGTAGAAATTTGGGGGGCTAATGAAAAACTGTTTTTT. Encoded protein: CAWSVEIWGANEKLFF.

The rearrangement joins TRBV10-1 to TRBJ1-5; 8 nucleotides align to TRBD1. Germline CDR1 WNHNN, CDR2 SYGVQD (reference sequence). The CDR3 is 12 residues long. V shed 11 bases and J 6 bases; nucleotides not matched to a gene: 6. The CDR3 nucleotides are TGCGCCGGATTAGACAGGGGTCAGCCCCAGCATTTT. Its translation is CAGLDRGQPQHF.

The chain recombines TRBV5-1 with TRBJ1-1; TRBD1 matches at 7 bases. Germline V CDR1 and CDR2: SGHRS, YFSETQ. The CDR3 is 14 amino acids. V dropped 4 bases and J dropped 1; count of bases not matched to a gene: 4. DNA for the CDR3: TGCGCCAGCAGCCGACAGGGTTCGAACACTGAAGCTTTCTTT. Its protein product is CASSRQGSNTEAFF.

The chain is built from TRBV5-1 and TRBJ2-3; 14 bases align to TRBD2. The germline V gene has CDR1 SGHRS and CDR2 YFSETQ. Losses at the gene ends were 2 bases for V and 0 bases for J; bases not matched to a gene: 8. This CDR3 comprises 19 residues. The CDR3 spells CASSLHGTSGGQSTDTQYF. CDR3 DNA: TGCGCCAGCAGCTTACACGGGACTAGCGGGGGACAAAGCACAGATACGCAGTATTTT.

V is TRBV5-5 and J is TRBJ2-7; D gene ambiguous. The CDR3 has 15 amino acids. Trimming took off 0 bases at V and 0 bases at J, with 10 bases between the two ends. Germline loops: CDR1 SGHKS, CDR2 YYEKEE (reference sequence). CDR3 amino acids: CASSLAGRSSYEQYF. The CDR3 nucleotides are TGTGCCAGCAGCTTGGCCGGAAGGAGCTCCTACGAGCAGTACTTC.

The V gene is TRBV7-9, the J gene TRBJ2-2, with 8 nucleotides matching TRBD1. V lost 4 bases and J lost 4; bases outside the gene matches: 5. The CDR3 extends over 15 amino acids. In germline, CDR1 is SEHNR, CDR2 FQNEAQ (reference sequence). CDR3 residues: CASSSGTGGTGELFF. The DNA for the CDR3 is TGTGCCAGCAGCTCCGGGACAGGAGGCACCGGGGAGCTGTTTTTT.